This T cell receptor beta chain came from a study of blood T cell repertoires in COVID-19. The overall study: Sample material is recorded as cDNA or gDNA derived from T cells, B-cell-depleted T cells, or PBMCs.

In the authors' methods: Amplification with reference gene primers provided the estimates of nucleated cell counts. Method: immunoSEQ multiplex PCR; TCRdb's copy keeps in-frame clones and lacks some. That table supplies the V and J calls and clone size; D and trimming were determined from the DNA. This table holds about 32,000 clones, about 86% found once. The CDR3 is 16 residues long. V lost 5 bases to trimming and J lost 2 bases; unmatched junction nucleotides: 6. Germline CDR1 is LNHDA and CDR2 is SQIVND (reference sequence). The sample consisted of peripheral blood. This TCR derives from an elderly woman with active or convalescent COVID-19. The chain is built from TRBV19 and TRBJ2-4; 10 positions agree with TRBD1. As DNA, the CDR3 is TGTGCCAGTAGTTTCCCGGGACAGGGGACCAAAAACATTCAGTACTTC. Translating it yields CASSFPGQGTKNIQYF.